Presented here are 28 T cell receptor beta chains from one specimen sequenced in a study of blood T cell repertoires in COVID-19. Sequencing was performed with immunoSEQ multiplex PCR; in TCRdb, only in-frame clones are kept and a portion is missing. Here the sample spans some 39,000 clones, roughly nine tenths being singletons. Specimen: peripheral blood. These TCRs come from a human donor in a cohort sampled during active COVID-19.

The CDR3 loop is CASSLGGRSNQPQHF. For the CDR3, the DNA is TGTGCCAGCAGCTTAGGAGGTAGGAGCAATCAGCCCCAGCATTTT. This sequence joins TRBV7-8 and TRBJ1-5; D unresolved. The germline gives CDR1 SGHVS, CDR2 FQNEAQ. The CDR3 consists of 15 residues. V was pared by 1 base and J by 1 base, with 8 bases between.

This clone has just a few counts. The chain uses TRBV15 and TRBJ2-2, with TRBD1 identical over 8 bases. This CDR3 is 13 amino acids long. The germline V gene encodes CDR1 LNHNV and CDR2 YYDKDF (reference sequence). Losses at the gene ends were 10 bases for V and 1 base for J; bases not matched to a gene: 2. The CDR3 reads CAIQGVNTGELFF. The CDR3, as DNA: TGTGCCATACAGGGGGTGAACACCGGGGAGCTGTTTTTT.

CDR3 sequence (DNA): TGTGCCAGCAGCGCCGGGACAGGGGCCGTCTCCTACGAGCAGTACTTC. Translating gives CASSAGTGAVSYEQYF. This chain uses TRBV7-6 with TRBJ2-7; TRBD1 agrees at 10 bases. Germline V gene data show CDR1 as SGHVS and CDR2 as FNYEAQ. This CDR3 comprises 16 residues. With V trimmed by 5 bases and J by 0 bases, 7 bases remained unmatched.

This chain joins TRBV18 and TRBJ2-4; TRBD1 might be the D (6 bases). The V and J ends lost 2 bases and 10 bases respectively, with 21 bases between them. The CDR3 is made up of 16 amino acids. Germline values: CDR1 KGHSH, CDR2 LQKENI. The CDR3 DNA is TGTGCCAGCTCACCAAATCAAGGGGGTAACATGGCGATTCAGTACTTC. Encoded protein: CASSPNQGGNMAIQYF.

The chain links TRBV27 to TRBJ2-3, with D possibly TRBD1 on 6 matching bases. This CDR3 has 12 residues. V was clipped by 7 bases and J by 9 bases, with 14 bases between them. Germline CDR1 reads MNHEY; CDR2 reads SMNVEV (reference sequence). The CDR3 coding sequence is TGTGCCAGCAAGGGGGAGAAATTGACGCAGTATTTT. As protein: CASKGEKLTQYF.

This chain uses TRBV5-4 with TRBJ2-1; possible D gene TRBD2, 5 bases. The CDR3 spans 14 residues. Germline CDR1 reads SGHNT; CDR2 reads YYREEE (reference sequence). V was shortened by 0 bases and J by 7 bases, with 11 bases between the two germline ends. The CDR3 coding sequence is TGTGCCAGCAGCTTGGCCCTAGGCGGGAATGAGCAGTTCTTC. Amino acids: CASSLALGGNEQFF. Combining the CDR3 with reference TRBV5-4 and TRBJ2-1 gives the whole variable domain ETGVTQSPTHLIKTRGQQVTLRCSSQSGHNTVSWYQQALGQGPQFIFQYYREEENGRGNFPPRFSGLQFPNYSSELNVNALELDDSALYLCASSLALGGNEQFFGPGTRLTVL.

CDR3: CASSPLAGETGELFF. CDR3 coding DNA: TGTGCCAGCTCACCCCTAGCGGGAGAAACCGGGGAGCTGTTTTTT. The chain links TRBV18 to TRBJ2-2, with 10 bases that match TRBD2. The CDR3 extends over 15 amino acids. V shed 3 bases and J 5 bases; nucleotides not matched to a gene: 3. Germline V lookup: CDR1 KGHSH, CDR2 LQKENI.

The J gene is TRBJ1-2, the V gene TRBV29-1, with 8 nucleotides matching TRBD1. CDR1 is SQVTM, CDR2 ANQGSEA, per germline. The CDR3 spans 13 residues. Trimming at V came to 6 bases and at J to 7 bases, leaving 10 bases not matched to a gene. Written as DNA, the CDR3 is TGCAGCGTCGCATTGGACAGGGCAATTGGCTACACCTTC. Translation gives CSVALDRAIGYTF.

The genes are TRBV4-3 and TRBJ2-3, with a tentative D call TRBD2 (5 bases). Deletions cut 0 bases from V and 4 bases from J, with 14 bases between. From germline, CDR1 is LGHNA and CDR2 YSLEER. This CDR3 has 16 residues. CDR3 amino acids: CASSQDRTSFPDTQYF. CDR3 nucleotides: TGCGCCAGCAGCCAAGATAGAACTAGTTTTCCAGATACGCAGTATTTT.

The CDR3 sequence is CASSDGGTSHEQFF. In DNA form, the CDR3 reads TGTGCCAGCAGTGACGGGGGGACTTCGCATGAGCAGTTCTTC. J is TRBJ2-1 and V is TRBV6-4; tentatively, D is TRBD2 (6 bases). The CDR3 totals 14 residues. Trimming removed 2 bases at V and 8 bases at J, with 13 bases between. Germline V lookup: CDR1 MRHNA, CDR2 SNTAGT.

V usage is TRBV21-1 and J usage is TRBJ1-4. TRBV21-1 is noted as a pseudogene. The CDR3 extends over 16 amino acids. The CDR3 reads CASTQFSAVANEKLFF. CDR3 DNA sequence: TGTGCCAGCACCCAGTTTTCGGCGGTTGCTAATGAAAAACTGTTTTTT.

The J gene is TRBJ1-1, the V gene TRBV12-5; TRBD1 agrees at 7 bases. Germline V gene data show CDR1 as LGHNT and CDR2 as FRNRAP. V trimming: 4 bases; J trimming: 4 bases; junction bases outside the gene matches: 0. CDR3 size: 12 residues. The CDR3 reads CASGSGGTEAFF. The CDR3 region has the DNA TGTGCTAGTGGTTCAGGGGGCACTGAAGCTTTCTTT.

The rearrangement joins TRBV2 to TRBJ2-6, with unresolved D. Trimming shortened V by 6 bases and J by 2 bases, and 17 bases separated the two germline ends. Germline V gene data show CDR1 as SNHLY and CDR2 as FYNNEI. This CDR3 has 17 amino acids. Written as DNA, the CDR3 is TGTGCCAGCAGGAGGTTCCTAATTCGGCCTGGGGCCAACGTCCTGACTTTC. Residues: CASRRFLIRPGANVLTF.

The chain links TRBV7-9 to TRBJ2-7; 7 bases are a match to TRBD1. The CDR3 extends over 15 amino acids. Germline loops: CDR1 SEHNR, CDR2 FQNEAQ (reference sequence). V lost 5 bases and J lost 2; bases outside the gene matches: 9. CDR3 sequence: CASSQLMTGPYEQYF. CDR3 DNA: TGTGCCAGCAGCCAACTAATGACAGGGCCCTACGAGCAGTACTTC.

This clone was recorded once. This chain connects TRBV5-5 to TRBJ1-4; 7 bases are shared with TRBD1. Germline V gives CDR1 SGHKS, CDR2 YYEKEE (reference sequence). The junction had 6 bases not matched to a gene; V was cut back by 4 bases and J by 6 bases. The CDR3 consists of 14 residues. The CDR3: CASSQTGRHEKLFF. For the CDR3, the DNA is TGTGCCAGCAGCCAGACAGGGAGGCATGAAAAACTGTTTTTT. Full variable domain (outside the CDR3, taken from reference TRBV5-5 and TRBJ1-4): DAGVTQSPTHLIKTRGQQVTLRCSPISGHKSVSWYQQVLGQGPQFIFQYYEKEERGRGNFPDRFSARQFPNYSSELNVNALLLGDSALYLCASSQTGRHEKLFFGSGTQLSVL.

V and J are TRBV10-3 and TRBJ2-3, with D perhaps TRBD1 (6 bases). The V end lost 6 bases, the J end lost 0 bases, and 22 bases lay between the germline ends. The CDR3 consists of 18 residues. The V gene's germline CDR1 is ENHRY and CDR2 SYGVKD. The CDR3 sequence is CAISRQVYPRTSTDTQYF. CDR3 DNA sequence: TGTGCCATCAGCCGACAGGTCTACCCGCGGACTAGCACAGATACGCAGTATTTT.

The genes are TRBV5-6 and TRBJ1-3; possible D gene TRBD1, 5 bases. The germline V gene encodes CDR1 SGHDT and CDR2 YYEEEE. Deletions cut 0 bases from V and 2 bases from J, with 12 bases between. The CDR3 spans 16 residues. Here the CDR3 DNA reads TGTGCCAGCAGCTTGGCAGGGTCAATAACTGGAAACACCATATATTTT. Encoded protein: CASSLAGSITGNTIYF.

A single count supports this clone. The rearrangement joins TRBV15 to TRBJ2-2, with 8 bases aligning to TRBD2. This CDR3 has 16 amino acids. The junction had 7 bases not matched to a gene; V was cut back by 4 bases and J by 3 bases. CDR1 and CDR2 from the germline V gene are LNHNV and YYDKDF (reference sequence). CDR3 amino acids: CATSKGLVDYTGELFF. The DNA of the CDR3 is TGTGCCACCAGCAAGGGACTAGTTGATTACACCGGGGAGCTGTTTTTT.

The chain links TRBV27 to TRBJ2-1; D call uncertain. Per the germline V gene, CDR1 is MNHEY and CDR2 is SMNVEV (reference sequence). CDR3 size: 15 residues. Trimming stripped 2 bases from V and 3 bases from J, with 11 bases between. This CDR3 is CASSLSRGDYNEQFF. CDR3 coding DNA: TGTGCCAGCAGTTTAAGTAGAGGAGACTACAATGAGCAGTTCTTC.

The J gene is TRBJ2-3, the V gene TRBV7-8; D is ambiguous. From germline, CDR1 is SGHVS and CDR2 FQNEAQ. The CDR3 is 17 amino acids. With 5 bases removed from V and 0 bases from J, the gap between germline ends came to 18 bases. CDR3 in amino acids: CASSPQVSPFSTDTQYF. DNA of the CDR3: TGTGCCAGCAGCCCACAAGTTTCGCCATTTAGCACAGATACGCAGTATTTT. Using reference TRBV7-8 and TRBJ2-3 for the parts outside the CDR3, the full variable domain is GAGVSQSPRYKVAKRGQDVALRCDPISGHVSLFWYQQALGQGPEFLTYFQNEAQLDKSGLPSDRFFAERPEGSVSTLKIQRTQQEDSAVYLCASSPQVSPFSTDTQYFGPGTRLTVL.

This clone has only a few counts. The chain combines TRBV11-2 with TRBJ2-2; TRBD1 matches 8 bases. From germline, CDR1 is SGHAT and CDR2 FQNNGV. This CDR3 contains 17 residues. Losses at the gene ends were 5 bases for V and 6 bases for J; bases not matched to a gene: 14. CDR3 region: CASSPQDRALVAGELFF. CDR3 sequence (DNA): TGTGCCAGCAGCCCACAGGACAGGGCACTAGTTGCCGGGGAGCTGTTTTTT.

V and J are TRBV9 and TRBJ1-3; tentatively, D is TRBD1 (5 bases). The CDR3 consists of 13 residues. Trimming removed 4 bases from V and 6 bases from J, with 11 bases in between. The germline CDR1 and CDR2 sequences are SGDLS and YYNGEE. CDR3 coding DNA: TGTGCCAGCAGCATCGACAGCCAAAACACCATATATTTT. Encoded protein: CASSIDSQNTIYF.

The CDR3 DNA sequence: TGTGCCAGCAGCGCCGGACAGGCCGAGCAGTACTTC. This translates into CASSAGQAEQYF. The chain employs TRBV9 and TRBJ2-7; TRBD1 aligns across 7 bases. Germline V CDR1 and CDR2: SGDLS, YYNGEE. J gave up 6 bases and V 3 bases, and 3 bases lay outside the gene matches. The CDR3 runs 12 residues.

The chain joins TRBV11-1 to TRBJ2-7, with D perhaps matching TRBD2 (6 bases). V lost 5 bases and J lost 2, with 13 bases in between. CDR1 SGHAT and CDR2 FQDESV come from the germline V gene (reference sequence). This CDR3 has 14 residues. CDR3: CASSPRGNPYEQYF. DNA for the CDR3: TGTGCCAGCAGCCCTCGCGGGAACCCCTACGAGCAGTACTTC.

V is TRBV11-3 and J is TRBJ2-5; the match to TRBD2 covers 8 bases. The CDR3 sequence is 16 residues long. Trimming cost V 2 bases and J 5 bases; bases outside gene matches: 10. From germline, CDR1 is SGHNT and CDR2 YENEEA. The CDR3 loop is CASSLRASGSVETQYF. The CDR3, as DNA: TGTGCCAGCAGCTTACGGGCAAGCGGGAGTGTGGAGACCCAGTACTTC.

This clone was found once. V usage is TRBV5-4 and J usage is TRBJ2-3; 10 bases map to TRBD2. The CDR3 totals 16 residues. CDR1 is SGHNT, CDR2 YYREEE, per germline (reference sequence). With V trimmed by 4 bases and J by 2 bases, 7 bases remained unmatched. The DNA for the CDR3 is TGTGCCAGCAGCCGGGCTAGCGGGAGAGTCACAGATACGCAGTATTTT. Its translation is CASSRASGRVTDTQYF.

The V call is TRBV5-4, the J call TRBJ2-3; 13 bases agree with TRBD2. This CDR3 has 17 amino acids. Germline CDR1 SGHNT, CDR2 YYREEE (reference sequence). Unmatched junction bases numbered 7, after V lost 0 bases and J lost 6 bases. In nucleotides, the CDR3 is TGTGCCAGCAGCTTGGACGCGGGACTAGCGGGGACGGATACGCAGTATTTT. It is translated as CASSLDAGLAGTDTQYF.

V and J are TRBV5-5 and TRBJ2-1; D is unclear. The germline V gene encodes CDR1 SGHKS and CDR2 YYEKEE (reference sequence). The V end lost 6 bases, the J end lost 5 bases, and 30 bases lay between the germline ends. This CDR3 contains 19 residues. CDR3 DNA sequence: TGTGCCAGCACCCAATACAACCCCAGTACTCCGACTCGAAACAATGAGCAGTTCTTC. Protein product: CASTQYNPSTPTRNNEQFF.